Listed here is a single TCR beta chain. Measured with immunoSEQ multiplex PCR; TCRdb has only the in-frame clones, and not every one. The sample consists of 300,000 to 400,000 clones, more than 80% of them appearing once. These data originate in a study of blood T cell repertoires in COVID-19. The CDR3 is made up of 12 amino acids. In germline, CDR1 is LGHNA, CDR2 YNFKEQ. V lost 2 bases, J lost 9 bases, and 8 bases lay in between. The receptor comes from a man aged 18 to 29 who had recovered from COVID-19. The J gene is TRBJ2-1, the V gene TRBV4-2, with D maybe TRBD2 (5 bases). The specimen was PBMCs or T cells enriched from blood (not recorded which). CDR3 residues: CASSQRGREQFF. Written as DNA, the CDR3 is TGTGCCAGCAGCCAACGGGGTCGTGAGCAGTTCTTC.